Below, one TCR gamma chain is given with its context. The antigen remains unidentified. The data were taken from a study of Vδ1+ human thymocytes. Whole-study findings and limits: Donors shared many TRG clonotypes but few TRD clonotypes. Thymic TRG and TRD repertoires appeared highly polyclonal, with Gaussian CDR3 length distributions. Despite high sort purity, about a fifth of thymic T cell receptor delta sequences were Vdelta2. Bulk data may be misread because of unexpected Vdelta2 sequences.

Germline assignment: CDR1 EGSTGY and CDR2 YDSYTSSV. The CDR3 covers 9 residues. The V segment lost 11 bases and the J segment 7 bases; nucleotides outside the gene matches: 5. Extracted RNA was reverse transcribed into cDNA. Pooled V-gene forward primers with one constant-region reverse primer generated the CDR3 amplicons by multiplex PCR. TCRdb fed the multiplex PCR reads to CATT. The sample includes 20,000 to 25,000 gamma-chain clones, roughly an eighth of them seen just once. What was sequenced was Vdelta1+ gamma-delta thymocytes from the thymus. Specified subset: FACS-sorted CD3+ TCRalphabeta- TCRVdelta1+ TCRVdelta2- thymocytes. This clonotype originated in a child under two years old who had congenital heart surgery. V usage is TRGV4 and J usage is TRGJ1 or TRGJ2. The CDR3 loop reads CAKVYKKLF. CDR3 sequence (DNA): TGTGCCAAGGTATATAAGAAACTCTTT.